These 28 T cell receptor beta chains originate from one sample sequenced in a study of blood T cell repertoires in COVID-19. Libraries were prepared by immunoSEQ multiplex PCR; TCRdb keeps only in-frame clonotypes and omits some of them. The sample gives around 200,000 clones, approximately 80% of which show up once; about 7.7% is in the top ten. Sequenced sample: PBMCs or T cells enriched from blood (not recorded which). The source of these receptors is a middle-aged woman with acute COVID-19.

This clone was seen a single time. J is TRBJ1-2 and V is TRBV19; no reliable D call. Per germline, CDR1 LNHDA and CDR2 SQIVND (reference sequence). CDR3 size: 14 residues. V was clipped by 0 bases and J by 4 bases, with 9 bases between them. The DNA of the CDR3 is TGTGCCAGTAGTATAGACCCCAGAATCTATGGCTACACCTTC. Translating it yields CASSIDPRIYGYTF. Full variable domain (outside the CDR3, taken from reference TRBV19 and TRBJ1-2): DGGITQSPKYLFRKEGQNVTLSCEQNLNHDAMYWYRQDPGQGLRLIYYSQIVNDFQKGDIAEGYSVSREKKESFPLTVTSAQKNPTAFYLCASSIDPRIYGYTFGSGTRLTVV.

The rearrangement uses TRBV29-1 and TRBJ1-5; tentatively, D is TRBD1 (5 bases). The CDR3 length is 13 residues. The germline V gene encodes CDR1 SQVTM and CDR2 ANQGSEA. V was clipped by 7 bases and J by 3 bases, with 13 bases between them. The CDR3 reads CSAVDSLNQPQHF. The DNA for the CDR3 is TGCAGCGCAGTTGACAGCCTCAATCAGCCCCAGCATTTT.

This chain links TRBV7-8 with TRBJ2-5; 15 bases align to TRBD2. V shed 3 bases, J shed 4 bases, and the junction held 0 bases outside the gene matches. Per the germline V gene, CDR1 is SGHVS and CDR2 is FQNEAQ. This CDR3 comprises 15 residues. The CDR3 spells CASSLGLAGGETQYF. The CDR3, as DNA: TGTGCCAGCAGCTTGGGACTAGCGGGGGGAGAGACCCAGTACTTC.

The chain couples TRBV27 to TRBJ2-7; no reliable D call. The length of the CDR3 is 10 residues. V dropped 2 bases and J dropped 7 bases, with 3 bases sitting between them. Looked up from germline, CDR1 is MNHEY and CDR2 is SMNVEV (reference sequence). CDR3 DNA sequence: TGTGCCAGCAGTTTACAGGAGCAGTACTTC. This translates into CASSLQEQYF.

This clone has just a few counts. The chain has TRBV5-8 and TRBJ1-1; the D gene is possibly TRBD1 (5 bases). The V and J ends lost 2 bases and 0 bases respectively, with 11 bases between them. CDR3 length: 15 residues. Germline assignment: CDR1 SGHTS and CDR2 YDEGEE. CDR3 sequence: CASSFEWGLNTEAFF. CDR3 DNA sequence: TGTGCCAGCAGCTTCGAGTGGGGCTTGAACACTGAAGCTTTCTTT. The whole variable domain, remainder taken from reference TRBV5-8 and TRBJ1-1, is EAGVTQSPTHLIKTRGQQATLRCSPISGHTSVYWYQQALGLGLQFLLWYDEGEERNRGNFPPRFSGRQFPNYSSELNVNALELEDSALYLCASSFEWGLNTEAFFGQGTRLTVV.

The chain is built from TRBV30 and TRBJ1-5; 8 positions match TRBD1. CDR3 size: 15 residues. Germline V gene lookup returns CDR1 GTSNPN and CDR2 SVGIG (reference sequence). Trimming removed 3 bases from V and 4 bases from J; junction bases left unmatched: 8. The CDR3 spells CAWRTPTGGNQPQHF. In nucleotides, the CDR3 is TGTGCCTGGAGGACCCCTACAGGGGGGAATCAGCCCCAGCATTTT.

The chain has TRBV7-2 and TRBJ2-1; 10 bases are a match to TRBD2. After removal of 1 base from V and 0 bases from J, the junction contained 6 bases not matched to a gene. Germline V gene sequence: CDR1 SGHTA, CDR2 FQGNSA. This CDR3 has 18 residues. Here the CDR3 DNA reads TGTGCCAGCAGCTTAGGGGGGGCTAGCGGGAGCTCCTACAATGAGCAGTTCTTC. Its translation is CASSLGGASGSSYNEQFF.

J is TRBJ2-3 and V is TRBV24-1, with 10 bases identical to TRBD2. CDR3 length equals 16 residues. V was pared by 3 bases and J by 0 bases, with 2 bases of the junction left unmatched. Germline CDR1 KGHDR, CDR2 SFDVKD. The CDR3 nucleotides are TGTGCCACCAGTGATCAGACTAGCGGGAGCACAGATACGCAGTATTTT. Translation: CATSDQTSGSTDTQYF.

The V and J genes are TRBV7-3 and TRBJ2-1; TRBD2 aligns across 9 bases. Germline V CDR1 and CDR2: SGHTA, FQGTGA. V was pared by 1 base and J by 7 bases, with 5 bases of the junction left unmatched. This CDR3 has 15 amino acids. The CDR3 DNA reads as TGTGCCAGCAGCTTAATAGCGGGAGAACAAAATGAGCAGTTCTTC. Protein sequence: CASSLIAGEQNEQFF.

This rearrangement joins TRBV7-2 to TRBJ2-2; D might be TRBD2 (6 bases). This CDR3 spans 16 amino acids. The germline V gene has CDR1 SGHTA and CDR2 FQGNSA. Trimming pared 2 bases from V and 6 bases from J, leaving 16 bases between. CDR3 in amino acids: CASSLWRALSSGELFF. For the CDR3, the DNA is TGTGCCAGCAGCTTATGGAGGGCCCTTAGCTCCGGGGAGCTGTTTTTT.

CDR3 DNA: TGTGCCAGCTCACCATTACAGGACTCTGGAAACACCATATATTTT. Residues: CASSPLQDSGNTIYF. The chain couples TRBV18 to TRBJ1-3; maybe TRBD1 (5 bases). The CDR3 is 15 amino acids. Germline CDR1 and CDR2: KGHSH and LQKENI. V was trimmed by 2 bases and J by 0 bases, leaving 8 bases between them.

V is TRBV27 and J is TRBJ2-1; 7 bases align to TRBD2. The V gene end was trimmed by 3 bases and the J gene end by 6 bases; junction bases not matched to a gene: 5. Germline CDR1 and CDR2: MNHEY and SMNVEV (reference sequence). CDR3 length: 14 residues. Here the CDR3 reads CASSLGLRINEQFF. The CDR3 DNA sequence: TGTGCCAGCAGTTTGGGACTAAGGATCAATGAGCAGTTCTTC.

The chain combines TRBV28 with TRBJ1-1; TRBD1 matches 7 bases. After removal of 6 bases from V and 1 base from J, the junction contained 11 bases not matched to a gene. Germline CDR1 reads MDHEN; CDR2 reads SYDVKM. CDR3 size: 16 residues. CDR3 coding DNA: TGTGCCAGCAGCGCGAGGGAAGGGGGCGGGAACACTGAAGCTTTCTTT. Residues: CASSAREGGGNTEAFF.

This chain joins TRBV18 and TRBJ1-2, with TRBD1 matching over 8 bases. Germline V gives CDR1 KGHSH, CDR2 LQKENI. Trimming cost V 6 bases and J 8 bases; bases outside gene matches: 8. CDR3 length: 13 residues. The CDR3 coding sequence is TGTGCCAGCTCTCCGGACAGGGTGGGAGGCTACACCTTC. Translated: CASSPDRVGGYTF.

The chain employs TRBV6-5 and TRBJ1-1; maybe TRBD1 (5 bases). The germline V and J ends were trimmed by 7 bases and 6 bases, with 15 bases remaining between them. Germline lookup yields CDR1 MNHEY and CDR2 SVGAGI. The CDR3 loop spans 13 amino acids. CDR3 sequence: CASTNRRGPEAFF. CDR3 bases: TGTGCCAGCACCAACAGGCGAGGACCTGAAGCTTTCTTT.

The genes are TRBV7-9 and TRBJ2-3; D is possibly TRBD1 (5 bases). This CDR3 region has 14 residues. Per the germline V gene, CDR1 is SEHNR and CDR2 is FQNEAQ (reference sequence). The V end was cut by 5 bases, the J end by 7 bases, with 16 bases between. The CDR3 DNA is TGTGCCAGCAGCCCCACCCCGGACATCAATACGCAGTATTTT. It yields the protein CASSPTPDINTQYF. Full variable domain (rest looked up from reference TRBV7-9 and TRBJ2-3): DTGVSQNPRHKITKRGQNVTFRCDPISEHNRLYWYRQTLGQGPEFLTYFQNEAQLEKSRLLSDRFSAERPKGSFSTLEIQRTEQGDSAMYLCASSPTPDINTQYFGPGTRLTVL.

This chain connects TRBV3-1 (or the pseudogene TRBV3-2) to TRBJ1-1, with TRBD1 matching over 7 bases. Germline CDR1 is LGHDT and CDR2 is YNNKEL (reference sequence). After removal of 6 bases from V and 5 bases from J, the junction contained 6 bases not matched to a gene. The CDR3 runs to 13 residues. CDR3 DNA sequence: TGTGCCAGCAGGCCGGAGGGGGCTACTGAAGCTTTCTTT. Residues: CASRPEGATEAFF.

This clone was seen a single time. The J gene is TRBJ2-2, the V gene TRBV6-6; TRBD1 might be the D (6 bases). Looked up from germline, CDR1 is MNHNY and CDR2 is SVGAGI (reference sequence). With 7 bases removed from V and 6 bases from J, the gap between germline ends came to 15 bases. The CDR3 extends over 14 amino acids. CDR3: CASTQGWGSGELFF. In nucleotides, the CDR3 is TGTGCCAGCACCCAGGGGTGGGGGTCCGGGGAGCTGTTTTTT.

DNA of the CDR3: TGTGCCAGCAGAAGGGAGGGCCAAACCGGGGAGCTGTTTTTT. Its protein is CASRREGQTGELFF. The chain has TRBV6-4 and TRBJ2-2; TRBD2 agrees at 7 bases. The germline CDR1 and CDR2 sequences are MRHNA and SNTAGT. This CDR3 comprises 14 residues. V trimming: 6 bases; J trimming: 5 bases; junction bases outside the gene matches: 6.

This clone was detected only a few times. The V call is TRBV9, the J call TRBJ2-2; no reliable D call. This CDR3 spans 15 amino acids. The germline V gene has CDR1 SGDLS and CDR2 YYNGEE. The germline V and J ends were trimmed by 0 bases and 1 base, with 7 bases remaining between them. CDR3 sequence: CASSVDRLNTGELFF. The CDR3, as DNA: TGTGCCAGCAGCGTAGACCGGTTGAACACCGGGGAGCTGTTTTTT.

CDR3 sequence: CSVDTGTHGYTF. The CDR3 DNA follows: TGCAGCGTTGATACCGGGACACACGGCTACACCTTC. The chain employs TRBV29-1 and TRBJ1-2; a weak D match, TRBD1 (6 bases). The germline V and J ends were trimmed by 3 bases and 8 bases, with 13 bases remaining between them. Germline V gene sequence: CDR1 SQVTM, CDR2 ANQGSEA. The CDR3 runs to 12 residues.

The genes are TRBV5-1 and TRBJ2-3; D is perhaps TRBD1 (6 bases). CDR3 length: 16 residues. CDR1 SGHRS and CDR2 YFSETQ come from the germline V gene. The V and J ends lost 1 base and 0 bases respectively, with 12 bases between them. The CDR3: CASSLLGATSTDTQYF. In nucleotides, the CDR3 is TGCGCCAGCAGCTTGTTGGGGGCAACTAGCACAGATACGCAGTATTTT.

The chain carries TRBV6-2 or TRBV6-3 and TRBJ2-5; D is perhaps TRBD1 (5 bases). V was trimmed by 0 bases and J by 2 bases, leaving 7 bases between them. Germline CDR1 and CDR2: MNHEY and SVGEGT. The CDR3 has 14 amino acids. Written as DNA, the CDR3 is TGTGCCAGCAGTTACTCGACAGAGCAAGAGACCCAGTACTTC. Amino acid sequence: CASSYSTEQETQYF.

The CDR3 coding sequence is TGTGCCAGCAGTGGACGGGACAGGGGGGTTTATCAGCCCCAGCATTTT. It translates to CASSGRDRGVYQPQHF. This chain uses TRBV27 with TRBJ1-5, with 11 bases matching TRBD1. Germline V gene lookup returns CDR1 MNHEY and CDR2 SMNVEV (reference sequence). V shed 5 bases, J shed 5 bases, and the junction held 8 bases outside the gene matches. CDR3 size: 16 residues.

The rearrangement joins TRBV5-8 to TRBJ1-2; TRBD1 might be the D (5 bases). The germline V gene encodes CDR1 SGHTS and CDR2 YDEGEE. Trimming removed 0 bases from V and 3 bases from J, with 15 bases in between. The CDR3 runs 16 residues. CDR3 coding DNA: TGTGCCAGCAGCTTGGGTGTCGGGGGGTACGACTATGGCTACACCTTC. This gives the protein CASSLGVGGYDYGYTF.

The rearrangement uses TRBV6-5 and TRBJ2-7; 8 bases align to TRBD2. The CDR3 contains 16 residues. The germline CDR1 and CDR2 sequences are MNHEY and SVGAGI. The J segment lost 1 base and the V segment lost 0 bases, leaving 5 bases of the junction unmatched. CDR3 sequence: CASSYSGGRRSYEQYF. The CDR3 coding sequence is TGTGCCAGCAGTTACTCCGGCGGGAGGAGGTCCTACGAGCAGTACTTC.

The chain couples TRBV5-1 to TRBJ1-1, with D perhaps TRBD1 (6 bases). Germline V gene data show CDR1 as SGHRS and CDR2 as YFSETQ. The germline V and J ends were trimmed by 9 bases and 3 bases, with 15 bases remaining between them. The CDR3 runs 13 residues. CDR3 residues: CATSWAGDTEAFF. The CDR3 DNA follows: TGCGCCACCTCCTGGGCAGGGGACACTGAAGCTTTCTTT.

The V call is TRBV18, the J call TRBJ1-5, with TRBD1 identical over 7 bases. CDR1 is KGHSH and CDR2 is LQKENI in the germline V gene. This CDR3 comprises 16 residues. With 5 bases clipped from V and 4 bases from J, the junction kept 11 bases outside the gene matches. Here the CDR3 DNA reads TGTGCCAGCTCAACCAGAGAGGGGGCAGGAAATCAGCCCCAGCATTTT. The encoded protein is CASSTREGAGNQPQHF.